The rows below give T cell receptor beta chains drawn from one sample of a study of Ad26.COV2.S vaccination and SARS-CoV-2 variants. Only in-frame clones appear in the TCRdb table, and some are missing; sequencing was by immunoSEQ multiplex PCR. Here the sample spans around 420,000 clones, 88% being singletons. The source material was peripheral blood, sampled in a trial of Ad26.COV2.S vaccine versus placebo. These receptors all come from a person between 18 and 65 years old who received the Ad26.COV2.S COVID-19 vaccine or a placebo. Each CDR3 is given with its conserved first and last residue. Each record gives: CDR3 protein, V gene, clone size, J gene. Some rows have no size entry. The others give once, few or many, or a class for an expanded clone.

CASSPDRDYGYTF,TRBV12-3/TRBV12-4,NA,TRBJ1-2
CASSPGPDTQYF,TRBV18,NA,TRBJ2-3
CASSLGTVFYEQYF,TRBV4-2,NA,TRBJ2-7
CASSFVDTQYF,TRBV7-9,NA,TRBJ2-3
CASSPTTGAGYGYTF,TRBV7-2,NA,TRBJ1-2
CASRRPREGFDNEQYF,TRBV5-1,once,TRBJ2-7
CASSLRGFGDTDTQYF,TRBV27,NA,TRBJ2-3
CASSWGQPYTEAFF,TRBV7-2,NA,TRBJ1-1
CAWSKRQGTEKLFF,TRBV30,NA,TRBJ1-4
CASSPDGAAYEQYF,TRBV18,NA,TRBJ2-7
CAISMGHPEGYTF,TRBV10-3,NA,TRBJ1-2
CASSLAPTEGGTDTQYF,TRBV5-4,once,TRBJ2-3
CASSYALGYEQYF,TRBV7-6,NA,TRBJ2-7
CASSPDRGVEKLFF,TRBV19,NA,TRBJ1-4
CASSPRGEGSNQPQHF,TRBV28,once,TRBJ1-5
CASRTTGGAAPINEQFF,TRBV7-2,NA,TRBJ2-1
CASSFGNYNSPLHF,TRBV27,NA,TRBJ1-6
CASSLGQGPNSPLHF,TRBV5-1,NA,TRBJ1-6
CASSFSGGASGANVLTF,TRBV9,NA,TRBJ2-6
CSASSGQGANYGYTF,TRBV20-1,NA,TRBJ1-2
CATSRDRGNGQPQHF,TRBV15,NA,TRBJ1-5
CASSEADRGPAEAFF,TRBV2,once,TRBJ1-1
CASSGSGRKAGNTIYF,TRBV18,NA,TRBJ1-3
CASTGTSGRYNEQFF,TRBV2,NA,TRBJ2-1
CASTPPGTGANEAFF,TRBV19,NA,TRBJ1-1
CALTGTNYGYTF,TRBV7-2,NA,TRBJ1-2
CAIARQGAYEQYF,TRBV27,NA,TRBJ2-7
CASSVGQGGGETQYF,TRBV9,NA,TRBJ2-5
CASSYSSGGMDYGYTF,TRBV6-5,NA,TRBJ1-2
CASSYLSGWVYGYTF,TRBV6-5,NA,TRBJ1-2
CASSQDQGLSYEQYF,TRBV4-3,NA,TRBJ2-7
CAWSGGAGSSYEQYF,TRBV30,NA,TRBJ2-7
CASSYWDGHSGNTIYF,TRBV6-5,NA,TRBJ1-3
CASSLWGQPNTGELFF,TRBV27,NA,TRBJ2-2
CASSPGGPDTQYF,TRBV7-2,NA,TRBJ2-3
CASSSAGGADTQYF,TRBV7-2,NA,TRBJ2-3
CASSYPDRGEAFF,TRBV6-2/TRBV6-3,NA,TRBJ1-1
CASSSRDRPFLNSGNTIYF,TRBV21-1,NA,TRBJ1-3
CASRQGSSYNSPLHF,TRBV13,NA,TRBJ1-6
CASSHRGRKDYEQYF,TRBV7-9,NA,TRBJ2-7
CASSHGQGNSPLHF,TRBV5-1,NA,TRBJ1-6
CASSATDYNQPQHF,TRBV7-8,NA,TRBJ1-5
CATSNPKVRRNQPQHF,TRBV15,NA,TRBJ1-5
CASSLFQGGDEKLFF,TRBV5-1,NA,TRBJ1-4
CASSDPRDSQETQYF,TRBV2,NA,TRBJ2-5
CASSLWQGADTQYF,TRBV7-8,NA,TRBJ2-3
CASSPRGGGGTGELFF,TRBV4-3,NA,TRBJ2-2
CASSFGPGGPQHF,TRBV6-2/TRBV6-3,NA,TRBJ1-5